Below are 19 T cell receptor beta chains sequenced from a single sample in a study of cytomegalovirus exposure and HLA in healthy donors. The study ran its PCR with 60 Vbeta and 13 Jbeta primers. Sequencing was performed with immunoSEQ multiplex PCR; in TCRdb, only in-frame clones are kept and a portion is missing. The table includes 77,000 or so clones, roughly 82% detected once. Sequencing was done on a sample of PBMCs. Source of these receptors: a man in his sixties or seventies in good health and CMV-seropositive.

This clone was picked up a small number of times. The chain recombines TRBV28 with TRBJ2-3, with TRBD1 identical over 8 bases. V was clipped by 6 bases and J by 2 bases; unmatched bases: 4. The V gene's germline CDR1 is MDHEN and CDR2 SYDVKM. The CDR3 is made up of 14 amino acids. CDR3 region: CASRGQGITDTQYF. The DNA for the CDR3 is TGTGCCAGCAGAGGACAGGGCATCACAGATACGCAGTATTTT.

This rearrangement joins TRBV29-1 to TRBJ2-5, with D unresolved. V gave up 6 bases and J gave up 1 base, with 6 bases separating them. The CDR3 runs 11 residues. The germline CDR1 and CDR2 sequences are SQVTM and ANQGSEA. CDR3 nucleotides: TGCAGCGTCGCCGGCCAAGAGACCCAGTACTTC. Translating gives CSVAGQETQYF.

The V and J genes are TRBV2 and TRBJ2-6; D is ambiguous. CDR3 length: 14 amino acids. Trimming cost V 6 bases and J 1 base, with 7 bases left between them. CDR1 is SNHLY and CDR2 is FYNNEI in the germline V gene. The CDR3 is CASRERSGANVLTF. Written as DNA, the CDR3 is TGTGCCAGCAGAGAGAGGTCTGGGGCCAACGTCCTGACTTTC.

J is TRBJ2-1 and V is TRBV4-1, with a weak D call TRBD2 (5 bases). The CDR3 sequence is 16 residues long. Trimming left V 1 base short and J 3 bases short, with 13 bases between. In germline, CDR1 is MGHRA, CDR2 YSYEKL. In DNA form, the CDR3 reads TGCGCCAGCAGCCAAGGTTTAGGAGACTACTACAATGAGCAGTTCTTC. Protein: CASSQGLGDYYNEQFF.

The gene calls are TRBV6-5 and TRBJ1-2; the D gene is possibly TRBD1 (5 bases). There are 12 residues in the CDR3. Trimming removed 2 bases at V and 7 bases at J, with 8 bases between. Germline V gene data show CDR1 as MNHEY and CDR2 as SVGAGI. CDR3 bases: TGTGCCAGCAGTTACGCGGGGGTTGGCTACACCTTC. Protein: CASSYAGVGYTF.

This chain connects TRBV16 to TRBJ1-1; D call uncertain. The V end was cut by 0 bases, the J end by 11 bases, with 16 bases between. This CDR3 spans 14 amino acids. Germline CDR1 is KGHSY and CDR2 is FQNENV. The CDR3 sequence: CASSQSVMNSGAFF. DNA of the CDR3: TGTGCCAGCAGCCAATCTGTAATGAACAGTGGGGCTTTCTTT.

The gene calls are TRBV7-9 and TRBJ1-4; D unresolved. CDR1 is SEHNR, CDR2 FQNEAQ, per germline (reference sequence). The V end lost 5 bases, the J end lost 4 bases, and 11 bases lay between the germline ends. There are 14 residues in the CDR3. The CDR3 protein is CASSPNRDNEKLFF. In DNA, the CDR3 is TGTGCCAGCAGCCCCAATAGAGATAATGAAAAACTGTTTTTT.

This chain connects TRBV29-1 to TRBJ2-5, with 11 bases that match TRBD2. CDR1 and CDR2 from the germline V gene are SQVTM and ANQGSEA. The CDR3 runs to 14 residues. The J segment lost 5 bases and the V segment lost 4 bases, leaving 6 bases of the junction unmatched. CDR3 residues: CSVAQLAGAETQYF. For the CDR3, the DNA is TGCAGCGTTGCCCAACTAGCGGGAGCGGAGACCCAGTACTTC.

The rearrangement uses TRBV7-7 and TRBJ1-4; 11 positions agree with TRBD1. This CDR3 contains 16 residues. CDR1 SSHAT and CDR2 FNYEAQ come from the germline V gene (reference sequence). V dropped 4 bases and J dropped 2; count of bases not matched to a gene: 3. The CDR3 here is CASSSGQGVTNEKLFF. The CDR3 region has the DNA TGTGCCAGCAGCTCGGGACAGGGGGTGACTAATGAAAAACTGTTTTTT.

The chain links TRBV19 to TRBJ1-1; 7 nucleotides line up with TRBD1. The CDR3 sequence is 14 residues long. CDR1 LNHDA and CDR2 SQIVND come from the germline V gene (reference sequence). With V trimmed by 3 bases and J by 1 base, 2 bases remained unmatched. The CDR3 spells CASSIGQANTEAFF. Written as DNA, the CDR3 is TGTGCCAGTAGTATCGGACAGGCGAACACTGAAGCTTTCTTT. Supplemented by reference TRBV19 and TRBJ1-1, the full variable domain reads DGGITQSPKYLFRKEGQNVTLSCEQNLNHDAMYWYRQDPGQGLRLIYYSQIVNDFQKGDIAEGYSVSREKKESFPLTVTSAQKNPTAFYLCASSIGQANTEAFFGQGTRLTVV.

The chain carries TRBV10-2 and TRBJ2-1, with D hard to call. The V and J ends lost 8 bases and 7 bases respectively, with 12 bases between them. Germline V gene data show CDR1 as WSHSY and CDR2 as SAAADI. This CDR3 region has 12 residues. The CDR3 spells CASGGGLNEQFF. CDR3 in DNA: TGCGCCAGCGGCGGCGGCTTAAATGAGCAGTTCTTC.

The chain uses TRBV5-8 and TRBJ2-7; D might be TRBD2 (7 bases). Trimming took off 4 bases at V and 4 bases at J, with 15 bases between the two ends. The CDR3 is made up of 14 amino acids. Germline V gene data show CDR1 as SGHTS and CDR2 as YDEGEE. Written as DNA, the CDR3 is TGTGCCAGCAGCGGGGGGGGCGGGGGATACGAGCAGTACTTC. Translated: CASSGGGGGYEQYF.

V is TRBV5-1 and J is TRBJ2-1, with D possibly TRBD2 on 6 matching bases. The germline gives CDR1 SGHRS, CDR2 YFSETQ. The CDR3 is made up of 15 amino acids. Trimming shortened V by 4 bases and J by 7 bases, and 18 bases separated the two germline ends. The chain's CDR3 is CASSRDWSGYNEQFF. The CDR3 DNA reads TGCGCCAGCAGCCGGGACTGGAGCGGGTATAATGAGCAGTTCTTC.

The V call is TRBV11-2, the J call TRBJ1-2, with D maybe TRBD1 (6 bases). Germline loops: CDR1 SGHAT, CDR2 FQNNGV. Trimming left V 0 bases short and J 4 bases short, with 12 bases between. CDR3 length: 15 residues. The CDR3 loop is CASSLDRQAPYGYTF. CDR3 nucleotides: TGTGCCAGCAGCTTAGATCGACAGGCACCCTATGGCTACACCTTC.

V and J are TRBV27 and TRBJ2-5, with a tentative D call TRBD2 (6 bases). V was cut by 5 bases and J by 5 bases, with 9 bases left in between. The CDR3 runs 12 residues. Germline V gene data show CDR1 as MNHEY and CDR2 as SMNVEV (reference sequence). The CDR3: CASSARGETQYF. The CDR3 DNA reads TGTGCCAGCAGTGCCCGGGGGGAGACCCAGTACTTC.

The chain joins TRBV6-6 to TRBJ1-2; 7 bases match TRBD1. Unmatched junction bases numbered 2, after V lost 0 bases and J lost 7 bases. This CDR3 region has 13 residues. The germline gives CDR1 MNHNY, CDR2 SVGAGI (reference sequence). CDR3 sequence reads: CASSYSGQSGYTF. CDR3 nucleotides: TGTGCCAGCAGTTACTCGGGACAGTCTGGCTACACCTTC.

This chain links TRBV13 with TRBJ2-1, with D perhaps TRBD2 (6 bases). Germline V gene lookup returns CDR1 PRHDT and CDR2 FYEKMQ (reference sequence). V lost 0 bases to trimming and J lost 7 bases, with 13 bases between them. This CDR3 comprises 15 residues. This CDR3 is CASSLGRAEGNEQFF. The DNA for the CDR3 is TGTGCCAGCAGCTTAGGCCGAGCGGAGGGTAATGAGCAGTTCTTC.

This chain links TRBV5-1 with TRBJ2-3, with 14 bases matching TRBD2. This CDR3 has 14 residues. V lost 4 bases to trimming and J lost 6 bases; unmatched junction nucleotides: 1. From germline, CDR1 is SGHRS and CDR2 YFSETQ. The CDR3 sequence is CASSRTSGRDTQYF. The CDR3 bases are TGCGCCAGCAGCCGGACTAGCGGGAGGGATACGCAGTATTTT.

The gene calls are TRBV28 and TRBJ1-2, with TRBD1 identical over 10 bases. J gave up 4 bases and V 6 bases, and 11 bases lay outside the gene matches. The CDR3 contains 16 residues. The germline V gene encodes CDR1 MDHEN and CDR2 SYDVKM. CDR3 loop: CASSLGTGEGPYGYTF. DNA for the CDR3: TGTGCCAGCAGCCTAGGGACAGGGGAGGGACCCTATGGCTACACCTTC.